Here is one TCR beta chain with its context. Its antigen is not known. This specimen belongs to a study of cytomegalovirus exposure and HLA in healthy donors. Regarding the study as a whole: The records held CMV serostatus as the only immune exposure information. Three chains tied to CMV proved CMV antigen-specific in vitro. A further, later analysis showed that HLA-associated TCR beta chains (compared with equally common others) were more clonally expanded.

With 60 Vbeta and 13 Jbeta primers, the PCR was carried out. Assay used: immunoSEQ multiplex PCR; TCRdb lists only in-frame clones, some missing. The repertoire includes about 140,000 clones, 76% of them detected once, and roughly 3% sits in the top ten. The CDR3 runs 15 residues. The ends lost 3 bases at V and 7 bases at J; junction bases unmatched: 9. Germline V gene sequence: CDR1 SGHNT, CDR2 YYREEE (reference sequence). Sequencing was done on a sample of PBMCs. V usage is TRBV5-4 and J usage is TRBJ1-4, with TRBD1 matching 7 bases. This clonotype was sampled from a man between 35 and 55 years old in good health and CMV-seronegative. The CDR3 bases are TGTGCCAGCAGCTCCCGAATGACAGGGAGTGAAAAACTGTTTTTT. This gives the protein CASSSRMTGSEKLFF.